Below are 28 T cell receptor beta chains sequenced from a single sample in a study of CD8 T cells in ankylosing spondylitis. Findings and limits, study-wide: Made up of about eight highly homologous variants, a TCR beta motif appeared characteristic of ankylosing spondylitis blood.

MiXCR, run by TCRdb on the 5' RACE reads, gives a single entry per CDR3 protein. The sample records around 770,000 distinct CDR3 sequences, roughly 20% being singletons. Antigen specificity for these receptors is unknown. Sequenced input: blood, either unsorted or a sorted T cell fraction (not recorded which). These receptors were obtained from a male donor with ankylosing spondylitis.

The chain recombines TRBV12-3 or TRBV12-4 with TRBJ1-1; no firm D call. The length of the CDR3 is 15 residues. Trimming stripped 1 base from V and 4 bases from J, with 13 bases between. CDR3 sequence: CASSLVDRTGTEAFF. The CDR3 DNA reads as TGTGCCAGCAGTTTAGTTGATAGGACCGGCACTGAAGCTTTCTTT.

The rearrangement joins TRBV6-1 to TRBJ2-1; D uncertain. Trimming took 2 bases from V and 4 from J, leaving 12 bases between them. This CDR3 has 15 residues. Germline-derived CDR1 and CDR2 are MNHNS and SASEGT. CDR3 coding DNA: TGTGCCAGCAGTGAAAGAAACCTGGGGTACAATGAGCAGTTCTTC. Its translation is CASSERNLGYNEQFF.

The chain recombines TRBV7-8 with TRBJ2-2; D is ambiguous. V lost 3 bases and J 2 bases, leaving 13 bases between the germline ends. Germline V gene data show CDR1 as SGHVS and CDR2 as FQNEAQ. CDR3 size: 16 residues. The CDR3, as DNA: TGTGCCAGCAGCTTGGTTCAGACAACAAACACCGGGGAGCTGTTTTTT. Its translation: CASSLVQTTNTGELFF.

This clonotype was detected a few times. The genes are TRBV20-1 and TRBJ2-3, with D uncertain. Germline-derived CDR1 and CDR2 are DFQATT and SNEGSKA (reference sequence). The CDR3 is 12 amino acids. Trimming shortened V by 3 bases and J by 2 bases, and 6 bases separated the two germline ends. The CDR3 is CSASAITDTQYF. The CDR3 nucleotides are TGCAGTGCTAGCGCCATCACAGATACGCAGTATTTT.

This clonotype has more than one count but fewer than ten. V is TRBV5-1 and J is TRBJ1-2; no clear D. With 4 bases removed from V and 13 bases from J, the gap between germline ends came to 20 bases. From germline, CDR1 is SGHRS and CDR2 YFSETQ. The length of the CDR3 is 13 residues. The CDR3 reads CASSMEAMGSSTF. The CDR3 DNA sequence: TGCGCCAGCAGCATGGAGGCCATGGGCTCTTCCACCTTC.

The DNA for the CDR3 is TGTGCCAGCAGCGTAGCTCCCAGGGATACGCAGTATTTT. Protein sequence: CASSVAPRDTQYF. V is TRBV9 and J is TRBJ2-3; unclear D gene. The CDR3 covers 13 residues. V lost 0 bases, J lost 6 bases, and 8 bases lay in between. Germline CDR1 is SGDLS and CDR2 is YYNGEE.

The chain combines TRBV5-1 with TRBJ1-5; D remains unclear. Germline V gives CDR1 SGHRS, CDR2 YFSETQ. The CDR3 contains 15 residues. The germline V and J ends were trimmed by 0 bases and 4 bases, with 11 bases remaining between them. The CDR3 region has the DNA TGCGCCAGCAGCTTGGCTGGGGTAGAAAATCAGCCCCAGCATTTT. It translates to CASSLAGVENQPQHF. Using reference TRBV5-1 and TRBJ1-5 for the parts outside the CDR3, the full variable domain is KAGVTQTPRYLIKTRGQQVTLSCSPISGHRSVSWYQQTPGQGLQFLFEYFSETQRNKGNFPGRFSGRQFSNSRSEMNVSTLELGDSALYLCASSLAGVENQPQHFGDGTRLSIL.

V gene TRBV7-8 combines with J gene TRBJ2-7, with 8 bases aligning to TRBD1. The CDR3 is made up of 16 amino acids. Germline V lookup: CDR1 SGHVS, CDR2 FQNEAQ. The V segment lost 5 bases and the J segment 0 bases; nucleotides outside the gene matches: 9. CDR3 DNA: TGTGCCAGCAGCAGCGACAGGGGCCGACTCTCCTACGAGCAGTACTTC. Protein: CASSSDRGRLSYEQYF.

The chain is built from TRBV20-1 and TRBJ2-7; 7 bases line up with TRBD2. This CDR3 has 15 amino acids. Trimming cost V 0 bases and J 2 bases; bases outside gene matches: 7. Germline V lookup: CDR1 DFQATT, CDR2 SNEGSKA (reference sequence). CDR3 region: CSARDRLAVAYEQYF. DNA of the CDR3: TGCAGTGCTAGAGATCGGCTAGCGGTGGCCTACGAGCAGTACTTC.

The sample holds a few counts of this clonotype. This rearrangement joins TRBV4-1 to TRBJ2-3; 12 bases match TRBD1. The germline V gene encodes CDR1 MGHRA and CDR2 YSYEKL. The length of the CDR3 is 19 residues. J gave up 4 bases and V 0 bases, and 11 bases lay outside the gene matches. CDR3 residues: CASSQDRGVGTGGPDTQYF. Here the CDR3 DNA reads TGCGCCAGCAGCCAAGATAGGGGTGTAGGGACAGGGGGCCCAGATACGCAGTATTTT.

This clonotype was recorded a few times. J is TRBJ2-3 and V is TRBV29-1; 7 nucleotides match TRBD2. Germline assignment: CDR1 SQVTM and CDR2 ANQGSEA. The CDR3 loop spans 13 amino acids. V shed 6 bases, J shed 6 bases, and the junction held 9 bases outside the gene matches. CDR3 DNA sequence: TGCAGCGTGGTAGCGGGTCGCGGGGATACGCAGTATTTT. This gives the protein CSVVAGRGDTQYF.

The chain couples TRBV6-1 to TRBJ1-1; D remains ambiguous. V lost 8 bases to trimming and J lost 7 bases, with 17 bases between them. The length of the CDR3 is 13 residues. Germline CDR1 MNHNS, CDR2 SASEGT. The CDR3: CASESWTVREAFF. The CDR3, as DNA: TGTGCCAGCGAATCATGGACTGTTCGTGAAGCTTTCTTT.

V gene TRBV6-5 combines with J gene TRBJ2-7, with no clear D. V was trimmed by 0 bases and J by 3 bases, leaving 9 bases between them. Germline V gives CDR1 MNHEY, CDR2 SVGAGI. This CDR3 comprises 14 residues. CDR3 in amino acids: CASSYSNGYYEQYF. In DNA, the CDR3 is TGTGCCAGCAGTTACTCGAATGGGTACTACGAGCAGTACTTC.

This clonotype has just a few counts. The chain employs TRBV6-1 and TRBJ2-3; 10 nucleotides match TRBD2. CDR1 is MNHNS and CDR2 is SASEGT in the germline V gene. V was pared by 7 bases and J by 4 bases, with 8 bases of the junction left unmatched. The CDR3 spans 15 residues. The CDR3 sequence: CASTPTSGEPDTQYF. The CDR3 coding sequence is TGTGCCAGCACCCCCACTAGCGGGGAACCAGATACGCAGTATTTT.

The rearrangement uses TRBV6-1 and TRBJ1-3; D is unclear. V lost 3 bases and J lost 10, with 10 bases in between. CDR3 length: 12 amino acids. The V gene's germline CDR1 is MNHNS and CDR2 SASEGT. CDR3 sequence reads: CASSDHLATIYF. The CDR3, as DNA: TGTGCCAGCAGTGACCACCTCGCAACCATATATTTT.

The sample holds a few counts of this clonotype. This rearrangement joins TRBV29-1 to TRBJ2-1; either TRBD1 or TRBD2 may fit D (5 bases each). Trimming stripped 2 bases from V and 8 bases from J, with 16 bases between. The germline V gene has CDR1 SQVTM and CDR2 ANQGSEA. This CDR3 region has 14 residues. The CDR3 sequence is CSVEWSGRSDEQFF. The CDR3 DNA reads TGCAGCGTTGAATGGTCGGGACGTTCCGATGAGCAGTTCTTC.

V gene TRBV7-6 combines with J gene TRBJ2-5; 10 nucleotides line up with TRBD2. Germline values: CDR1 SGHVS, CDR2 FNYEAQ. The CDR3 covers 16 residues. The V segment lost 3 bases and the J segment 2 bases; nucleotides outside the gene matches: 6. The CDR3 sequence is CASSFAGLAAQETQYF. The CDR3 DNA reads TGTGCCAGCAGCTTCGCTGGACTAGCGGCGCAAGAGACCCAGTACTTC.

This clonotype was observed a handful of times. This chain links TRBV3-1 with TRBJ1-6; 9 nucleotides match TRBD1. The CDR3 sequence is 17 residues long. CDR1 and CDR2 (germline): LGHDT, YNNKEL (reference sequence). After removal of 2 bases from V and 8 bases from J, the junction contained 10 bases not matched to a gene. The CDR3, as DNA: TGTGCCAGCAGCCAACCCATCTGGGGACAGGGTGATTCACCCCTCCACTTT. Protein: CASSQPIWGQGDSPLHF.

The V gene is TRBV12-3 or TRBV12-4, the J gene TRBJ1-3, with 9 bases matching TRBD1. The CDR3 consists of 18 residues. Trimming removed 5 bases from V and 2 bases from J; junction bases left unmatched: 13. The CDR3 nucleotides are TGTGCCAGCAGTCTCCGGGACAGGGTTGGTAGGGCTGGAAACACCATATATTTT. Amino acids: CASSLRDRVGRAGNTIYF.

This clonotype has at least ten counts. The chain recombines TRBV5-1 with TRBJ2-1; tentatively, D is TRBD2 (5 bases). V gave up 5 bases and J gave up 6 bases, with 12 bases separating them. Germline CDR1 is SGHRS and CDR2 is YFSETQ. The CDR3 is 13 amino acids. CDR3 loop: CASRFGEVNEQFF. The CDR3 coding sequence is TGCGCCAGCAGGTTCGGGGAAGTCAATGAGCAGTTCTTC.

The chain employs TRBV28 and TRBJ1-5; D possibly corresponds to TRBD1 (6 bases). Germline V gene data show CDR1 as MDHEN and CDR2 as SYDVKM. The CDR3 contains 16 residues. Trimming removed 4 bases from V and 6 bases from J, with 19 bases in between. CDR3 protein: CASSSPGAWFGQPQHF. The CDR3 DNA reads TGTGCCAGCAGTTCCCCGGGGGCATGGTTCGGTCAGCCCCAGCATTTT. The variable domain in full, with the rest retrieved from reference TRBV28 and TRBJ1-5, is DVKVTQSSRYLVKRTGEKVFLECVQDMDHENMFWYRQDPGLGLRLIYFSYDVKMKEKGDIPEGYSVSREKKERFSLILESASTNQTSMYLCASSSPGAWFGQPQHFGDGTRLSIL.

The rearrangement joins TRBV5-6 to TRBJ2-1, with D uncertain. Germline values: CDR1 SGHDT, CDR2 YYEEEE. The V gene lost 1 base and the J gene lost 7 bases, with 12 bases spanning the gap. This CDR3 has 14 residues. CDR3 loop: CASSLWYSFNEQFF. The DNA of the CDR3 is TGTGCCAGCAGCTTGTGGTACAGCTTTAATGAGCAGTTCTTC.

The chain carries TRBV7-9 and TRBJ2-7, with D perhaps assigned TRBD1 or TRBD2 (5 bases each). Germline V CDR1 and CDR2: SEHNR, FQNEAQ (reference sequence). CDR3 length: 15 residues. Trimming removed 5 bases from V and 3 bases from J, with 17 bases in between. The CDR3: CASSLTRDRRYEQYF. DNA of the CDR3: TGTGCCAGCAGCCTGACCCGGGACCGTCGCTACGAGCAGTACTTC.

This clonotype was counted once. The V gene is TRBV11-2, the J gene TRBJ1-4; 7 bases are shared with TRBD1. The CDR3 consists of 16 residues. Germline CDR1 reads SGHAT; CDR2 reads FQNNGV. The ends lost 5 bases at V and 2 bases at J; junction bases unmatched: 8. Written as DNA, the CDR3 is TGTGCCAGCAGCCTCACAGGGGCAACTACTAATGAAAAACTGTTTTTT. This codes for CASSLTGATTNEKLFF.

The V and J genes are TRBV6-5 and TRBJ1-6; a possible D gene is TRBD1 (6 bases). In germline, CDR1 is MNHEY, CDR2 SVGAGI. The CDR3 is made up of 17 amino acids. V shed 0 bases and J shed 4 bases, with 13 bases lying between them. CDR3 DNA sequence: TGTGCCAGCAGTTACTCGGGCCAGGGGATTTATAATTCACCCCTCCACTTT. Residues: CASSYSGQGIYNSPLHF.

This clonotype was counted between two and nine times. This chain connects TRBV12-3 or TRBV12-4 to TRBJ1-5; D gene uncertain. V lost 6 bases, J lost 2 bases, and 20 bases lay in between. The CDR3 extends over 17 amino acids. CDR3 sequence reads: CASSHSRTQRGNQPQHF. The CDR3, as DNA: TGTGCCAGCAGCCACTCCAGGACCCAACGCGGCAATCAGCCCCAGCATTTT.

The rearrangement links TRBV7-6 to TRBJ2-5; D is perhaps TRBD2 (5 bases). Germline V gene sequence: CDR1 SGHVS, CDR2 FNYEAQ. Between the trimmed V and J ends, which lost 4 bases and 5 bases, there was a span of 11 bases. The CDR3 is 13 amino acids. CDR3 in amino acids: CASSYTRGETQYF. The CDR3 coding sequence is TGTGCCAGCAGCTACACTAGAGGGGAGACCCAGTACTTC.

This chain uses TRBV28 with TRBJ2-7, with TRBD2 matching 8 bases. The ends lost 3 bases at V and 1 base at J; junction bases unmatched: 8. CDR3 length: 16 residues. Germline-derived CDR1 and CDR2 are MDHEN and SYDVKM. CDR3 in amino acids: CASSFPGTRESYEQYF. As DNA, the CDR3 is TGTGCCAGCAGTTTCCCTGGGACTAGGGAGTCCTACGAGCAGTACTTC.